Listed below are T cell receptor beta chains from one sample, sequenced in a study of blood T cell repertoires in COVID-19. Here immunoSEQ multiplex PCR was the method, and the copy in TCRdb shows in-frame clones only, minus some. The data contain 190,000 or so clones, 75% to 85% of them seen just once; the ten biggest clones take up around 11%. Source material: PBMCs or T cells enriched from blood (not recorded which). The origin of the receptors is a middle-aged man who had recovered from COVID-19. Both conserved end residues are part of each CDR3. A D gene is named only where the DNA matches it firmly. Clone size appears in some rows only: once, few, many, or a class for an expanded clone.

J,size,D,V,DNA,CDR3
TRBJ2-5,NA,NA,TRBV15,TGTGCCACCAGCAGAGATGAGGAGACCCAGTACTTC,CATSRDEETQYF
TRBJ2-3,NA,TRBD2,TRBV28,TGTGCCAGCAGAGGCGGGAGACCAGATACGCAGTATTTT,CASRGGRPDTQYF
TRBJ2-7,NA,NA,TRBV5-6,TGTGCCAGCAGCTTGGAGAGGGGGTCCCACGAGCAGTACTTC,CASSLERGSHEQYF
TRBJ1-3,NA,TRBD1,TRBV6-4,TGTGCCAGCATTTCGATCCGGACAGGGGGATTTCAGAGAAACACCATATATTTT,CASISIRTGGFQRNTIYF
TRBJ1-1,NA,TRBD1,TRBV9,TGTGCCAGCAGCGTAGGGGGACAGGGGCCCATGAACACTGAAGCTTTCTTT,CASSVGGQGPMNTEAFF
TRBJ1-1,NA,TRBD1,TRBV5-1,TGCGCCAGCAGCCCTCAGGGGGCCTCCTCTGAAGCTTTCTTT,CASSPQGASSEAFF
TRBJ1-6,NA,TRBD1,TRBV19,TGTGCCAGTAGTCACAGGGACGGACAGGGAGGCTCACCCCTCCACTTT,CASSHRDGQGGSPLHF
TRBJ1-2,NA,NA,TRBV28,TGTGCCAGCAGTTTACAATCAGACTATGGCTACACCTTC,CASSLQSDYGYTF
TRBJ2-4,NA,TRBD1,TRBV18,TGTGCCAGCTCACTCGGACAGGGGTGGGAAAACATTCAGTACTTC,CASSLGQGWENIQYF
TRBJ2-5,NA,TRBD2,TRBV5-8,TGTGCCAGCAGCTCATCTCGGGGGGTGGGGCTCCAAGAGACCCAGTACTTC,CASSSSRGVGLQETQYF
TRBJ1-2,NA,NA,TRBV6-5,TGTGCCAGCAGTTACTCGCGGGGGGCGGATGGCTACACCTTC,CASSYSRGADGYTF
TRBJ2-3,NA,NA,TRBV5-1,TGCGCCAGCAGCTTGGAGGCGGCGACTAGCACAGATACGCAGTATTTT,CASSLEAATSTDTQYF
TRBJ2-1,NA,NA,TRBV5-6,TGTGCCAGCAGCTCCGCAGGGCGTCGCGAGCAGTTCTTC,CASSSAGRREQFF
TRBJ1-1,NA,NA,TRBV15,TGTGCCACCAGCGAGGCCCTGGGGGGGCAGAACACTGAAGCTTTCTTT,CATSEALGGQNTEAFF
TRBJ1-5,NA,TRBD1,TRBV29-1,TGCAGCGCCTGGACAGGGAACAATCAGCCCCAGCATTTT,CSAWTGNNQPQHF
TRBJ1-1,NA,NA,TRBV7-8,TGTGCCAGCAGCTTACCGACTTCTCAAGGGGTAACTGAAGCTTTCTTT,CASSLPTSQGVTEAFF
TRBJ2-2,once,NA,TRBV5-4,TGTGCCAGCAGCCACGACTACTCCAGGGAGCTGTTTTTT,CASSHDYSRELFF
TRBJ1-1,NA,NA,TRBV14,TGTGCCAGCAGCCAAAGTCGATCGTTTCGGGGGGGAGCTTTCTTT,CASSQSRSFRGGAFF
TRBJ2-1,NA,NA,TRBV4-1,TGCGCCAGCAGCCAAGTAGCGGGACAGGGAAAAAATGAGCAGTTCTTC,CASSQVAGQGKNEQFF
TRBJ2-5,few,TRBD1,TRBV24-1,TGTGCCACCAGTAACCCGACAGGGGCTGGATTGGAGACCCAGTACTTC,CATSNPTGAGLETQYF
TRBJ2-7,NA,NA,TRBV7-2,TGTGCCAGCAGCTTAATCGGGGGGCCAGGCTACGAGCAGTACTTC,CASSLIGGPGYEQYF
TRBJ1-2,NA,TRBD1,TRBV6-1,TGTGCCAGCAGTGAAGCCGGGACAGTGGCAGTGAACTATGGCTACACCTTC,CASSEAGTVAVNYGYTF
TRBJ2-3,NA,NA,TRBV29-1,TGCAGCGTTGACCTGGCGGCGTTCACAGATACGCAGTATTTT,CSVDLAAFTDTQYF
TRBJ1-3,NA,TRBD1,TRBV11-2,TGTGCCAGCAGCCAGGGGGGAGTAAACACCATATATTTT,CASSQGGVNTIYF
TRBJ1-2,NA,NA,TRBV6-5,TGTGCCAGCAGGGGGGGTTTACATGGCTACACCTTC,CASRGGLHGYTF
TRBJ1-2,NA,NA,TRBV30,TGTGCCTGGAGCCGGGATAATTCGGGCTACACCTTC,CAWSRDNSGYTF
TRBJ2-1,NA,NA,TRBV7-6,TGTGCCAGCAGCTTAGCGGGGCGGAATGAGCAGTTCTTC,CASSLAGRNEQFF
TRBJ1-5,NA,NA,TRBV28,TGTGCCAGCAGTCTCTACAGGGTCGGCAATCAGCCCCAGCATTTT,CASSLYRVGNQPQHF